The 25 T cell receptor beta chains listed next were all sequenced from one sample in a study of blood T cell repertoires in COVID-19. Data came from immunoSEQ multiplex PCR; TCRdb stores just in-frame clones and leaves some out. Here the sample spans under 250,000 clones, approximately 91% being singletons. The sequenced sample was peripheral blood. Receptors were obtained from a man in his 60s who had recovered from COVID-19.

The table lists this clone with a few counts. The genes are TRBV27 and TRBJ1-5; D is uncertain. With 0 bases removed from V and 11 bases from J, the gap between germline ends came to 11 bases. The germline gives CDR1 MNHEY, CDR2 SMNVEV (reference sequence). This CDR3 spans 13 amino acids. The CDR3 protein is CASSLSPRRAQHF. The CDR3 DNA reads TGTGCCAGCAGTTTATCCCCTAGAAGAGCCCAGCATTTT.

The CDR3 is CASSKGPLAGGLYEQYF. CDR3 bases: TGTGCCAGCAGCAAAGGCCCACTAGCGGGAGGGCTCTACGAGCAGTACTTC. The V and J genes are TRBV4-2 and TRBJ2-7, with 13 nucleotides matching TRBD2. CDR1 and CDR2 (germline): LGHNA, YNFKEQ. CDR3 length: 17 amino acids. The J segment lost 3 bases and the V segment lost 5 bases, leaving 10 bases of the junction unmatched.

A single count supports this clone. The J gene is TRBJ2-3, the V gene TRBV24-1; 15 bases are shared with TRBD2. The CDR3 runs 20 residues. Germline lookup yields CDR1 KGHDR and CDR2 SFDVKD. The V and J ends lost 1 base and 2 bases, in that order; junction bases with no gene match: 9. CDR3 nucleotide sequence: TGTGCCACCAGTGATTTAAAAGAAGGGACTAGCGGGAGGTACACAGATACGCAGTATTTT. This encodes CATSDLKEGTSGRYTDTQYF.

The V and J genes are TRBV7-2 and TRBJ2-3; 7 nucleotides agree with TRBD2. The J segment lost 6 bases and the V segment lost 1 base, leaving 7 bases of the junction unmatched. The CDR3 is made up of 15 amino acids. Germline V gene data show CDR1 as SGHTA and CDR2 as FQGNSA. For the CDR3, the DNA is TGTGCCAGCAGCTTAGGGGGGGGATCATCGGATACGCAGTATTTT. This gives the protein CASSLGGGSSDTQYF.

The rearrangement joins TRBV6-5 to TRBJ2-5; the D gene is possibly TRBD2 (5 bases). Between the trimmed V and J ends, which lost 0 bases and 3 bases, there was a span of 8 bases. From germline, CDR1 is MNHEY and CDR2 SVGAGI. The CDR3 extends over 14 amino acids. Here the CDR3 DNA reads TGTGCCAGCAGTTACTCGGACGGGAAAGAGACCCAGTACTTC. Encoded protein: CASSYSDGKETQYF.

V usage is TRBV6-5 and J usage is TRBJ1-2, with D unclear. The CDR3 extends over 15 amino acids. V dropped 2 bases and J dropped 5 bases, with 15 bases sitting between them. Germline lookup yields CDR1 MNHEY and CDR2 SVGAGI. The CDR3: CASSYARGIQYGYTF. The CDR3 DNA reads TGTGCCAGCAGTTACGCCCGAGGGATTCAATATGGCTACACCTTC.

This chain uses TRBV6-5 with TRBJ1-1; TRBD1 matches at 8 bases. Trimming at V came to 5 bases and at J to 2 bases, leaving 4 bases not matched to a gene. The CDR3 is 14 residues long. Germline CDR1 and CDR2: MNHEY and SVGAGI. In DNA, the CDR3 is TGTGCCAGCAGTAAGGGACAGGAAAACACTGAAGCTTTCTTT. It encodes CASSKGQENTEAFF.

The genes are TRBV24-1 and TRBJ2-1, with 7 bases matching TRBD1. CDR1 and CDR2 (germline): KGHDR, SFDVKD. With V trimmed by 5 bases and J by 6 bases, 9 bases remained unmatched. CDR3 length: 15 amino acids. In DNA, the CDR3 is TGTGCCACCAGTGGGGTGATGGGACAGTTCAATGAGCAGTTCTTC. Its protein product is CATSGVMGQFNEQFF.

This chain links TRBV28 with TRBJ1-1; 10 nucleotides agree with TRBD1. Per the germline V gene, CDR1 is MDHEN and CDR2 is SYDVKM. This CDR3 has 15 amino acids. V shed 10 bases and J 4 bases; nucleotides not matched to a gene: 12. The CDR3 coding sequence is TGTGCCACCCAATTAGCCGGGACAGGGGTCACTGAAGCTTTCTTT. It codes for CATQLAGTGVTEAFF.

Remarks on this clone: Other DNA sequences of this sample code for an identical CDR3. The genes are TRBV5-1 and TRBJ2-7; 8 nucleotides line up with TRBD2. V lost 0 bases and J lost 0; bases outside the gene matches: 2. Germline V CDR1 and CDR2: SGHRS, YFSETQ. This CDR3 is 15 amino acids long. CDR3 protein: CASSLAGGSSYEQYF. DNA of the CDR3: TGCGCCAGCAGCTTGGCGGGGGGGAGCTCCTACGAGCAGTACTTC.

The chain is built from TRBV3-1 (or the pseudogene TRBV3-2) and TRBJ2-7, with TRBD1 identical over 8 bases. The germline V gene has CDR1 LGHDT and CDR2 YNNKEL (reference sequence). The CDR3 extends over 15 amino acids. J lost 4 bases, V lost 4 bases, and 9 bases had no gene match. The CDR3 spells CASSPDLDRAYEQYF. The DNA of the CDR3 is TGTGCCAGCAGCCCAGACCTGGACAGGGCATACGAGCAGTACTTC.

This chain connects TRBV5-6 to TRBJ2-1, with a possible D match to TRBD1 (6 bases). The CDR3 spans 11 residues. CDR1 and CDR2 (germline): SGHDT, YYEEEE. V was pared by 4 bases and J by 15 bases, with 14 bases between. The CDR3 DNA follows: TGTGCCAGCAGCGATACAGGGAATCTGTTCTTC. This encodes CASSDTGNLFF.

The rearrangement links TRBV2 to TRBJ2-7; D is perhaps TRBD2 (5 bases). Per the germline V gene, CDR1 is SNHLY and CDR2 is FYNNEI. The CDR3 extends over 11 amino acids. Trimming removed 7 bases from V and 12 bases from J, with 16 bases in between. DNA of the CDR3: TGTGCCAGCACGGTGGACTGGGGTGCGTACTTC. Translation gives CASTVDWGAYF. The full variable domain, with the rest looked up from reference TRBV2 and TRBJ2-7, is EPEVTQTPSHQVTQMGQEVILRCVPISNHLYFYWYRQILGQKVEFLVSFYNNEISEKSEIFDDQFSVERPDGSNFTLKIRSTKLEDSAMYFCASTVDWGAYFGPGTRLTVT.

This clone appeared a single time. The chain links TRBV19 to TRBJ1-3; TRBD1 is a possible D gene (6 bases). Trimming removed 5 bases at V and 7 bases at J, with 12 bases between. CDR3 length equals 13 residues. Germline lookup yields CDR1 LNHDA and CDR2 SQIVND (reference sequence). This CDR3 is CASSPRDINTIYF. The CDR3 region has the DNA TGTGCCAGTAGTCCACGGGACATTAACACCATATATTTT.

The rearrangement joins TRBV7-9 to TRBJ1-1; tentatively, D is TRBD1 (5 bases). This CDR3 comprises 15 residues. The V end was cut by 6 bases, the J end by 6 bases, with 20 bases between. Germline CDR1 and CDR2: SEHNR and FQNEAQ (reference sequence). The DNA of the CDR3 is TGTGCCAGCAGACCAAAAGACCCCCAGGGCGCTGAAGCTTTCTTT. Its translation is CASRPKDPQGAEAFF.

This chain links TRBV2 with TRBJ2-5; D might be TRBD2 (6 bases). CDR1 and CDR2 from the germline V gene are SNHLY and FYNNEI. V was shortened by 1 base and J by 5 bases, with 14 bases between the two germline ends. The CDR3 runs 15 residues. CDR3 residues: CASSEVGGGMETQYF. As DNA, the CDR3 is TGTGCCAGCAGTGAAGTCGGGGGAGGTATGGAGACCCAGTACTTC.

The table lists this clone with a few counts. The DNA for the CDR3 is TGTGCCAGCAGCTTCGCCCGACTAGCGGGACGCTCTGGGGCCAACGTCCTGACTTTC. It yields the protein CASSFARLAGRSGANVLTF. The chain is built from TRBV7-2 and TRBJ2-6, with 11 positions matching TRBD2. The CDR3 contains 19 residues. V shed 3 bases, J shed 0 bases, and the junction held 7 bases outside the gene matches. From germline, CDR1 is SGHTA and CDR2 FQGNSA.

The chain recombines TRBV4-2 with TRBJ2-3, with D maybe TRBD1 (6 bases). V was shortened by 3 bases and J by 3 bases, with 13 bases between the two germline ends. CDR1 is LGHNA and CDR2 is YNFKEQ in the germline V gene. This CDR3 region has 15 residues. CDR3 sequence reads: CASSQGWGTTDTQYF. DNA of the CDR3: TGTGCCAGCAGCCAGGGTTGGGGGACAACAGATACGCAGTATTTT.

The rearrangement joins TRBV5-1 to TRBJ1-4; tentative D call: TRBD1 (6 bases). Germline-derived CDR1 and CDR2 are SGHRS and YFSETQ. The CDR3 loop spans 16 amino acids. V gave up 4 bases and J gave up 0 bases, with 13 bases separating them. The CDR3 sequence is CASSPLDSTTNEKLFF. The CDR3 coding sequence is TGCGCCAGCAGCCCCCTGGACAGCACAACTAATGAAAAACTGTTTTTT.

The chain carries TRBV5-5 and TRBJ2-7, with 10 bases aligning to TRBD2. The germline CDR1 and CDR2 sequences are SGHKS and YYEKEE (reference sequence). There are 15 residues in the CDR3. V lost 0 bases to trimming and J lost 4 bases; unmatched junction nucleotides: 4. The CDR3 DNA reads TGTGCCAGCAGCTTGGCTAGCGGGAGATATTACGAGCAGTACTTC. Its protein is CASSLASGRYYEQYF. The full variable domain, in which reference TRBV5-5 and TRBJ2-7 provide the parts outside the CDR3, is DAGVTQSPTHLIKTRGQQVTLRCSPISGHKSVSWYQQVLGQGPQFIFQYYEKEERGRGNFPDRFSARQFPNYSSELNVNALLLGDSALYLCASSLASGRYYEQYFGPGTRLTVT.

The V and J genes are TRBV19 and TRBJ2-6, with D maybe TRBD2 (6 bases). Germline lookup yields CDR1 LNHDA and CDR2 SQIVND (reference sequence). The CDR3 length is 13 residues. V lost 4 bases to trimming and J lost 12 bases, with 13 bases between them. CDR3 loop: CASSTGTPAVLTF. The CDR3 DNA follows: TGTGCCAGTAGTACCGGGACTCCGGCCGTCCTGACTTTC.

This clone was seen only a few times. The chain carries TRBV18 and TRBJ1-2; the D is unclear. Trimming removed 3 bases at V and 6 bases at J, with 8 bases between. The CDR3 runs to 12 residues. Germline V CDR1 and CDR2: KGHSH, LQKENI. For the CDR3, the DNA is TGTGCCAGCTCACCGACGAGGGATGGCTACACCTTC. Amino acid sequence: CASSPTRDGYTF. Combining the CDR3 with reference TRBV18 and TRBJ1-2 gives the whole variable domain NAGVMQNPRHLVRRRGQEARLRCSPMKGHSHVYWYRQLPEEGLKFMVYLQKENIIDESGMPKERFSAEFPKEGPSILRIQQVVRGDSAAYFCASSPTRDGYTFGSGTRLTVV.

J is TRBJ2-3 and V is TRBV15, with D perhaps matching TRBD2 (6 bases). Trimming pared 3 bases from V and 2 bases from J, leaving 12 bases between. The CDR3 has 15 residues. Germline-derived CDR1 and CDR2 are LNHNV and YYDKDF (reference sequence). As DNA, the CDR3 is TGTGCCACCAGCAGCCGGGACTCCCACACAGATACGCAGTATTTT. It codes for CATSSRDSHTDTQYF.

J is TRBJ2-3 and V is TRBV6-7; D remains unclear. TRBV6-7 is an ORF, with its function uncertain. Between the trimmed V and J ends, which lost 8 bases and 0 bases, there was a span of 9 bases. The CDR3 has 13 residues. CDR3: CASLLRSTDTQYF. CDR3 nucleotides: TGTGCCAGCCTGTTGAGAAGCACAGATACGCAGTATTTT.

This clone was observed once. The CDR3 nucleotides are TGTGCCAGCAGCCTAGGTGGGCCTGGACATACCAGTGGAAAACTGTTTTTT. This gives the protein CASSLGGPGHTSGKLFF. V and J are TRBV27 and TRBJ1-4; possible D gene TRBD1, 5 bases. Germline CDR1 is MNHEY and CDR2 is SMNVEV (reference sequence). Trimming took 6 bases from V and 10 from J, leaving 27 bases between them. This CDR3 contains 17 residues.